This T cell receptor (beta chain) was documented in a study of breast tumors, draining lymph nodes, adjacent tissues. Findings and limits, study-wide: Tumor and nontumor repertoires were significantly more similar in luminal-like than in basal-like breast cancer. Tumor T cell lymph node origin was a supported hypothesis, not proven. Compared with lymph nodes, tumors were less diverse; compared with nontumor tissue, more.

Samples came from axillary lymph nodes draining the breast cancer. This clonotype showed up many times. Its antigen is unknown. Trimming shortened V by 3 bases and J by 12 bases, and 15 bases separated the two germline ends. CDR3 length: 11 amino acids. The germline V gene encodes CDR1 GTSNPN and CDR2 SVGIG (reference sequence). Using its own MiXCR run on the multiplex PCR reads, TCRdb lists one record per CDR3 protein. The sample has approximately 300,000 distinct CDR3 sequences, over 30% seen once. Sequencing input: axillary lymph node tissue. The rearrangement links TRBV30 to TRBJ2-7; D remains unclear. This receptor was taken from a female donor with breast cancer. Some clones in this sample may be carry-over from other donors' samples. The CDR3 nucleotides read TGTGCCTGGAGGCGACCCGGTGAGTTGTACTTC. This encodes CAWRRPGELYF.